The clone carrying this T cell receptor (beta chain) was seen a few times. The antigen is undetermined. V dropped 6 bases and J dropped 0; count of bases not matched to a gene: 8. The germline V gene has CDR1 MDHEN and CDR2 SYDVKM. The CDR3 length is 16 residues. Of the isolated RNA, all was reverse transcribed, and so the sequenced material was expressed TCRB transcripts. About 3.6 million reads on average were seen across naive, central memory and regulatory T cell samples. Libraries were prepared by immunoSEQ multiplex PCR; TCRdb keeps only in-frame clonotypes and omits some of them. Of about 930,000 clones listed, roughly 16% are singletons. The sample is drawn from a study of beta chain features in type 1 diabetes. Study results and limitations: Possible PCR preference for shorter templates applied equally to patients and controls.

The clonotype originates from a woman in her late teens or twenties in good health. The sequenced sample consisted of naive CD4+ T cells from blood. The rearrangement links TRBV28 to TRBJ1-5; 7 bases map to TRBD1. CDR3 sequence (DNA): TGTGCCAGCAGCCCTACTACAGGGGTTAGCAATCAGCCCCAGCATTTT. Translating gives CASSPTTGVSNQPQHF.